One and the same sample provided the 24 T cell receptor beta chains below, sequenced in a study of blood T cells in healthy people across ages. With a J-beta primer mix and a sample-barcoded 5' primer, a second PCR ran about 7 to 12 cycles. TCRdb itself ran the 5' RACE reads through MiXCR, one entry per CDR3 protein. The repertoire holds about 640,000 distinct CDR3 sequences, with roughly three fifths as singletons. Sequencing used blood. These receptors all come from a man between 60 and 70 years old in good health.

This clonotype was observed a handful of times. The V and J genes are TRBV6-1 and TRBJ2-3, with TRBD1 matching over 9 bases. CDR1 is MNHNS and CDR2 is SASEGT in the germline V gene. The CDR3 runs 18 residues. The J segment lost 0 bases and the V segment lost 7 bases, leaving 14 bases of the junction unmatched. The CDR3, as DNA: TGTGCCAGCAAGGCCTTCCCCACACAGGGGGCGAGCACAGATACGCAGTATTTT. It codes for CASKAFPTQGASTDTQYF.

The CDR3 sequence: CASSLWTGGRQETQYF. The CDR3, as DNA: TGTGCCAGCAGTCTATGGACAGGAGGTCGACAAGAGACCCAGTACTTC. V is TRBV6-6 and J is TRBJ2-5; TRBD1 aligns across 7 bases. V lost 5 bases and J lost 2; bases outside the gene matches: 11. The CDR3 has 16 residues. Germline CDR1 MNHNY, CDR2 SVGAGI (reference sequence).

This chain uses TRBV20-1 with TRBJ2-1, with D perhaps matching TRBD1 or TRBD2 (5 bases each). Germline V lookup: CDR1 DFQATT, CDR2 SNEGSKA (reference sequence). With 0 bases removed from V and 0 bases from J, the gap between germline ends came to 9 bases. CDR3 length: 15 residues. CDR3 residues: CSARDPGTSYNEQFF. The DNA for the CDR3 is TGCAGTGCTAGAGACCCAGGGACCTCCTACAATGAGCAGTTCTTC.

The chain links TRBV6-5 to TRBJ1-1, with 8 bases that match TRBD1. V shed 0 bases, J shed 3 bases, and the junction held 3 bases outside the gene matches. Germline values: CDR1 MNHEY, CDR2 SVGAGI. The CDR3 is 15 residues long. CDR3 residues: CASSYSDRADTEAFF. In DNA, the CDR3 is TGTGCCAGCAGTTACTCGGACAGGGCGGACACTGAAGCTTTCTTT.

The gene calls are TRBV7-6 and TRBJ1-1; D not certain. Trimming stripped 1 base from V and 1 base from J, with 10 bases between. CDR3 size: 15 residues. Germline assignment: CDR1 SGHVS and CDR2 FNYEAQ. This chain's CDR3 is CASSLGAAANTEAFF. CDR3 in DNA: TGTGCCAGCAGCTTAGGGGCAGCGGCGAACACTGAAGCTTTCTTT.

The rearrangement joins TRBV6-5 to TRBJ1-1; a possible D gene is TRBD1 (5 bases). Trimming cost V 5 bases and J 8 bases, with 18 bases left between them. The germline V gene has CDR1 MNHEY and CDR2 SVGAGI. CDR3 length equals 14 residues. CDR3 amino acids: CASSPPPGQGEAFF. The CDR3 DNA sequence: TGTGCCAGCAGTCCCCCCCCCGGCCAGGGAGAAGCTTTCTTT.

The J gene is TRBJ2-7, the V gene TRBV6-6; D not certain. Germline CDR1 and CDR2: MNHNY and SVGAGI (reference sequence). The CDR3 runs to 15 residues. With 0 bases removed from V and 3 bases from J, the gap between germline ends came to 12 bases. The CDR3 protein is CASSYSQANLYEQYF. For the CDR3, the DNA is TGTGCCAGCAGTTACTCTCAGGCGAACCTCTACGAGCAGTACTTC.

The chain recombines TRBV20-1 with TRBJ2-5; 11 bases agree with TRBD2. CDR1 is DFQATT, CDR2 SNEGSKA, per germline (reference sequence). V lost 3 bases, J lost 11 bases, and 14 bases stayed unmatched. The CDR3 runs 15 residues. This chain's CDR3 is CSASPTSGGYNEQYF. The DNA for the CDR3 is TGCAGTGCTAGCCCCACTAGCGGGGGTTACAATGAGCAGTACTTC.

The rearrangement links TRBV6-6 to TRBJ2-4, with TRBD2 matching 8 bases. Germline assignment: CDR1 MNHNY and CDR2 SVGAGI (reference sequence). J was trimmed by 0 bases and V by 8 bases; bases with no gene match: 6. This CDR3 region has 15 residues. CDR3 nucleotides: TGTGCCAGCGGGCCGGCGGGGGGAGCCAAAAACATTCAGTACTTC. Translation gives CASGPAGGAKNIQYF.

CDR3 protein: CASRLGERFTYGNEQFF. CDR3 in DNA: TGTGCCAGCAGGTTGGGCGAGCGGTTTACCTACGGGAATGAGCAGTTCTTC. This chain uses TRBV6-1 with TRBJ2-1, with a weak D call TRBD2 (5 bases). The germline gives CDR1 MNHNS, CDR2 SASEGT. The ends were cut back, 6 bases at V and 7 bases at J, with 25 bases in the middle. This CDR3 has 17 amino acids.

The chain uses TRBV18 and TRBJ1-6; no clear D. Trimming removed 1 base at V and 9 bases at J, with 13 bases between. This CDR3 spans 15 amino acids. Germline CDR1 and CDR2: KGHSH and LQKENI. The CDR3 bases are TGTGCCAGCTCACCACAGCGAGAGGGTTCTTCACCCCTCCACTTT. Encoded protein: CASSPQREGSSPLHF.

J is TRBJ1-5 and V is TRBV5-1; TRBD1 matches 7 bases. Germline CDR1 and CDR2: SGHRS and YFSETQ. V was clipped by 4 bases and J by 4 bases; unmatched bases: 5. This CDR3 has 14 amino acids. The CDR3 sequence: CASSTGTVNQPQHF. CDR3 coding DNA: TGCGCCAGCAGCACCGGGACAGTGAATCAGCCCCAGCATTTT.

This clonotype has more than one count but fewer than ten. This chain connects TRBV15 to TRBJ2-4, with 8 bases lining up with TRBD1. The V gene's germline CDR1 is LNHNV and CDR2 YYDKDF (reference sequence). The CDR3 is 17 amino acids. V trimming: 1 base; J trimming: 1 base; junction bases outside the gene matches: 6. CDR3 bases: TGTGCCACCAGCAGAGCGGGGACAGGAGTTGCCAAAAACATTCAGTACTTC. Translating it yields CATSRAGTGVAKNIQYF.

CDR3: CASRPSGREDIQYF. CDR3 nucleotides: TGTGCCAGCAGGCCCTCTGGGCGGGAGGACATTCAGTACTTC. The chain links TRBV28 to TRBJ2-4; 8 bases match TRBD2. The CDR3 sequence is 14 residues long. The V gene end was trimmed by 6 bases and the J gene end by 8 bases; junction bases not matched to a gene: 9. Germline V lookup: CDR1 MDHEN, CDR2 SYDVKM.

As to this clonotype: One end of the junction is discordant with germline, which a read error may explain. The chain recombines TRBV3-1 with TRBJ2-5; 11 nucleotides align to TRBD1. The CDR3 runs 15 residues. Looked up from germline, CDR1 is LGHDT and CDR2 is YNNKEL (reference sequence). The CDR3 spells CTSSPPGTGGETQYF. The CDR3 DNA is TGTACCAGCAGCCCCCCGGGGACAGGGGGAGAGACCCAGTACTTC.

This clonotype was observed a few times. The chain has TRBV6-5 and TRBJ2-1; 11 bases are shared with TRBD1. The length of the CDR3 is 14 residues. Losses at the gene ends were 4 bases for V and 7 bases for J; bases not matched to a gene: 3. The germline gives CDR1 MNHEY, CDR2 SVGAGI. The CDR3 reads CASSSGTGGNEQFF. The CDR3 coding sequence is TGTGCCAGCAGTTCCGGGACAGGGGGGAATGAGCAGTTCTTC.

The chain carries TRBV20-1 and TRBJ1-5; unclear D gene. Germline CDR1 reads DFQATT; CDR2 reads SNEGSKA (reference sequence). The CDR3 is 14 residues long. Trimming removed 3 bases from V and 0 bases from J, with 9 bases in between. CDR3 residues: CSASLPYSNQPQHF. DNA of the CDR3: TGCAGTGCTAGTCTCCCGTATAGCAATCAGCCCCAGCATTTT.

This clonotype has only one observation. The rearrangement uses TRBV20-1 and TRBJ2-5; 9 bases line up with TRBD2. Matching the DNA end better, TRBJ2-4 makes the J call doubtful. There are 18 residues in the CDR3. The germline CDR1 and CDR2 sequences are DFQATT and SNEGSKA (reference sequence). CDR3 DNA sequence: TGCAGTGCTAGAGACAGTGATGCGGGGGGGCCAGACAAAAACATTCAGTACTTC. Its protein product is CSARDSDAGGPDKNIQYF.

The rearrangement links TRBV7-8 to TRBJ2-4; the match to TRBD1 covers 11 bases. The CDR3 has 14 amino acids. Trimming cost V 5 bases and J 6 bases; bases outside gene matches: 3. The germline gives CDR1 SGHVS, CDR2 FQNEAQ. For the CDR3, the DNA is TGTGCCAGCAGCCCTGGACAGGGGGCAAACATTCAGTACTTC. The encoded protein is CASSPGQGANIQYF.

As to this clonotype: Since a much larger clone is just one base distant, this may be a read error. The V and J genes are TRBV10-1 and TRBJ2-4; TRBD1 agrees at 11 bases. Per germline, CDR1 WNHNN and CDR2 SYGVQD (reference sequence). The CDR3 is 15 amino acids. The CDR3 reads CANSESGTGGRIQYF. CDR3 in DNA: TGCGCCAACAGTGAGTCGGGGACAGGGGGTCGCATTCAGTACTTC.

The V call is TRBV11-2, the J call TRBJ2-2; D remains ambiguous. The CDR3 extends over 15 amino acids. CDR1 is SGHAT, CDR2 FQNNGV, per germline. Trimming removed 2 bases from V and 1 base from J, with 8 bases in between. DNA of the CDR3: TGTGCCAGCAGCTTACTCACCGTGAACACCGGGGAGCTGTTTTTT. It encodes CASSLLTVNTGELFF.

CDR3 in amino acids: CASKGQGNTGELFF. The CDR3 DNA sequence: TGTGCCAGCAAGGGACAGGGGAACACCGGGGAGCTGTTTTTT. V is TRBV28 and J is TRBJ2-2, with 9 bases matching TRBD1. Germline loops: CDR1 MDHEN, CDR2 SYDVKM. J was trimmed by 1 base and V by 7 bases; bases with no gene match: 1. The CDR3 contains 14 residues.

The gene calls are TRBV4-1 and TRBJ1-1; 12 nucleotides line up with TRBD1. V was pared by 1 base and J by 6 bases, with 3 bases of the junction left unmatched. CDR1 and CDR2 from the germline V gene are MGHRA and YSYEKL. The CDR3 spans 15 residues. CDR3 region: CASSQGDRGRPEAFF. In DNA, the CDR3 is TGCGCCAGCAGCCAAGGGGACAGGGGGCGGCCTGAAGCTTTCTTT.

The chain uses TRBV5-1 and TRBJ2-1; D not resolved. This CDR3 is built from 15 residues. The ends were cut back, 3 bases at V and 0 bases at J, with 10 bases in the middle. CDR1 SGHRS and CDR2 YFSETQ come from the germline V gene. CDR3: CASSSGSISYNEQFF. CDR3 sequence (DNA): TGCGCCAGCAGCTCGGGTTCAATCTCCTACAATGAGCAGTTCTTC.